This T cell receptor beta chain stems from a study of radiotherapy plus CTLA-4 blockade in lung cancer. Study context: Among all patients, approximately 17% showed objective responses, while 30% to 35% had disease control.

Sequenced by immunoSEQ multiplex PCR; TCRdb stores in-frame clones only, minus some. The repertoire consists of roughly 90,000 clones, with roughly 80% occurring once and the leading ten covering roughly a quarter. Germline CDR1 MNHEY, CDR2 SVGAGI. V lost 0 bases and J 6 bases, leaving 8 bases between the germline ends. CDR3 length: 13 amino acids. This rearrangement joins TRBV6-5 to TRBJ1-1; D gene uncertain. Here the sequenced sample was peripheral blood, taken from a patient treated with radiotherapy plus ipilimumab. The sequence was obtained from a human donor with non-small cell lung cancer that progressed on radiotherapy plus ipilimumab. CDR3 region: CASSYSGISEAFF. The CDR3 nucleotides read TGTGCCAGCAGTTACTCCGGGATATCTGAAGCTTTCTTT.